This paragraph reports one T cell receptor (beta chain). Its antigen specificity is not known. The record has no base qualities; no much larger clone is one base away. Samples from volunteer blood donors who had recovered from COVID-19 were contributed by a second Seattle source. Each collaborating institution followed its own protocols to collect whole blood in K2EDTA tubes. For TCRbeta analysis, collaborators shipped samples as frozen whole blood, isolated PBMCs, or DNA extracted from either of those sample types. TCRbeta CDR3 regions were amplified from genomic DNA using the immunoSEQ Assay, a bias-controlled multiplex PCR. In the paper's pipeline: Nucleated cell counts per sample were estimated from amplification of reference gene primers within the assay. To quantify the absolute abundance of each unique TCRbeta CDR3 rearrangement, sequence reads were collapsed and filtered. For each sample, productive Simpson clonality was calculated as the square root of Simpson's diversity index over productive rearrangements. As stored in TCRdb, this immuneACCESS dataset retains in-frame rearrangements with V and J assigned. A fraction of the clones does not appear; measured against another copy, unresolved V genes explain less than half of the discrepancy, and the remainder lacks a known reason. V and J calls and clone size come straight from that table; D and trimming were deduced from the DNA. This sample lists around 270,000 clones; 65% to 85% were detected once. 1.5% to 1.7% of the sample comes from the top ten.

The CDR3, cysteine through phenylalanine, is 15 amino acids long. The DNA shown is the 45-base CDR3, in frame from base 1. The germline V gene (reference sequence) sets CDR1 to LGHDT and CDR2 to YNNKEL. For this chain, trimming is 3 bases at the V end and 1 base at the J end, and the number of junction bases without a gene match is 3. The data are from a study of blood T cell repertoires in COVID-19 (TCRdb year 2020). Looking at the study overall: Samples covering the acute and convalescent phases of COVID-19 were provided by collaborators in the United States, Italy and Spain. The prospective study material was composed of cDNA or gDNA derived from T cells, B-cell-depleted T cells, or PBMCs. The dataset comprised deeply sampled blood TCRbeta repertoires from subjects exposed to, actively infected with, or recovered from COVID-19. The repertoires were released in a freely available public database meant as a resource for research on the immune response to SARS-CoV-2. Samples came from the ongoing ImmuneRACE study (first 160 participants) plus 1,254 subjects from 6 global collaborators. The sample metadata nearly always contained a de-identified subject ID, COVID-19 status, age in years and sex. Where available, HLA class I and class II types were obtained from metadata supplied by the sample provider rather than from assay-based typing. Overall study outcomes, separate from this receptor: The quantity of clinical and demographic metadata differed by source and by participant and was supplied without curation.

The rearranged segments are TRBV3-1 (or the pseudogene TRBV3-2) and TRBJ2-3, with 8 bases matching TRBD1. This TCR derives from a woman aged 40 to 49 who had recovered from COVID-19. Sequencing was performed on peripheral blood. This receptor carries the CDR3 CASSQDRAGTDTQYF. The DNA sequence is as follows: TGTGCCAGCAGCCAGGACAGGGCCGGCACAGATACGCAGTATTTT.